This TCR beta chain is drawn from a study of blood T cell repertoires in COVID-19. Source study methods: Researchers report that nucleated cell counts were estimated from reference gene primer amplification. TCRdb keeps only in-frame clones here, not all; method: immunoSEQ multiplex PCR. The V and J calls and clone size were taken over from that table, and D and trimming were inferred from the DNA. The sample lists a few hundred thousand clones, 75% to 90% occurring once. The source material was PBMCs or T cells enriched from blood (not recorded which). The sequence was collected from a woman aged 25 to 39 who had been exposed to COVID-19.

CDR3 in amino acids: CTSNRGGDSDNGYTF. The CDR3 bases are TGCACCAGCAACCGCGGGGGGGACTCGGATAATGGCTACACCTTC. The chain recombines TRBV1 with TRBJ1-2. TRBV1 is a pseudogene. CDR3 length: 15 amino acids.